A single sample gave rise to the 27 T cell receptor beta chains below, sequenced in a study of OX40 agonist ivuxolimab in advanced cancers. The assay was immunoSEQ multiplex PCR, and TCRdb's table has in-frame clones only and misses some. The sample lists about 82,000 clones, 75% to 90% occurring once. The material was CD4+ or CD8+ T cells sorted from blood, obtained in a trial of the OX40 agonist ivuxolimab. Receptor source: an adult with an advanced solid tumor such as melanoma, head and neck, liver or kidney cancer.

As DNA, the CDR3 is TGTGCCACCAGCAGTCAACTAACAAATGGACAGGAATCGGGCTACACCTTC. Amino acids: CATSSQLTNGQESGYTF. The chain couples TRBV15 to TRBJ1-2; 7 bases are shared with TRBD1. V lost 3 bases to trimming and J lost 8 bases; unmatched junction nucleotides: 18. The CDR3 covers 17 residues. From germline, CDR1 is LNHNV and CDR2 YYDKDF (reference sequence).

This chain uses TRBV19 with TRBJ1-1; 8 nucleotides match TRBD1. Germline loops: CDR1 LNHDA, CDR2 SQIVND (reference sequence). This CDR3 has 16 amino acids. V gave up 5 bases and J gave up 0 bases; unmatched junction bases: 8. CDR3 in amino acids: CASSPRTGTLNTEAFF. The CDR3 nucleotides are TGTGCCAGTAGTCCCAGGACAGGGACTTTGAACACTGAAGCTTTCTTT.

The chain's CDR3 is CASSGGGHGGYTF. The CDR3 DNA follows: TGTGCCAGCAGCGGAGGGGGCCATGGGGGCTACACCTTC. The chain joins TRBV6-6 to TRBJ1-2; the match to TRBD1 covers 7 bases. J lost 8 bases, V lost 6 bases, and 9 bases had no gene match. The CDR3 runs to 13 residues. Germline-derived CDR1 and CDR2 are MNHNY and SVGAGI (reference sequence).

The J gene is TRBJ1-5, the V gene TRBV5-8; D is possibly TRBD1 (5 bases). CDR1 is SGHTS, CDR2 YDEGEE, per germline. This CDR3 contains 13 residues. Deletions cut 7 bases from V and 7 bases from J, with 15 bases between. CDR3: CASAGGGRQPQHF. CDR3 DNA sequence: TGTGCCAGCGCCGGCGGGGGGAGACAGCCCCAGCATTTT.

The CDR3 here is CASSPHRGTDSPLHF. CDR3 nucleotides: TGTGCCAGCAGCCCTCACAGGGGAACCGATTCACCCCTCCACTTT. J is TRBJ1-6 and V is TRBV7-8; 7 bases map to TRBD1. Germline V gives CDR1 SGHVS, CDR2 FQNEAQ. The CDR3 spans 15 residues. Losses at the gene ends were 5 bases for V and 8 bases for J; bases not matched to a gene: 9.

The chain has TRBV7-7 and TRBJ2-5, with 7 bases lining up with TRBD2. Germline-derived CDR1 and CDR2 are SSHAT and FNYEAQ (reference sequence). The CDR3 has 14 amino acids. V shed 1 base, J shed 2 bases, and the junction held 1 base outside the gene matches. The CDR3 is CASSLGRGQETQYF. CDR3 coding DNA: TGTGCCAGCAGCTTAGGGCGGGGGCAAGAGACCCAGTACTTC.

The CDR3 sequence: CASSAGQEADTQYF. DNA for the CDR3: TGCGCCAGCAGCGCGGGACAGGAGGCGGATACGCAGTATTTT. V and J are TRBV5-1 and TRBJ2-3, with TRBD1 matching 8 bases. This CDR3 spans 14 amino acids. Germline V gives CDR1 SGHRS, CDR2 YFSETQ. V lost 4 bases and J lost 6; bases outside the gene matches: 7.

This rearrangement joins TRBV6-1 to TRBJ1-6; 10 bases align to TRBD1. The V segment lost 6 bases and the J segment 8 bases; nucleotides outside the gene matches: 7. The CDR3 has 15 amino acids. Germline V gene sequence: CDR1 MNHNS, CDR2 SASEGT. The CDR3 loop reads CASRGPGTGDSPLHF. The CDR3 nucleotides are TGTGCCAGCAGGGGACCCGGGACAGGGGATTCACCCCTCCACTTT.

V is TRBV18 and J is TRBJ1-6, with 10 bases matching TRBD1. CDR1 and CDR2 (germline): KGHSH, LQKENI. CDR3 length: 15 residues. The J segment lost 10 bases and the V segment lost 6 bases, leaving 9 bases of the junction unmatched. CDR3 amino acids: CASSSHGQGESPLHF. The CDR3 DNA is TGTGCCAGCTCGTCACATGGACAGGGGGAATCACCCCTCCACTTT.

J is TRBJ2-2 and V is TRBV7-9, with D possibly matching TRBD1 (6 bases). The CDR3 contains 16 residues. V lost 2 bases and J 1 base, leaving 11 bases between the germline ends. The germline gives CDR1 SEHNR, CDR2 FQNEAQ (reference sequence). The CDR3 DNA reads as TGTGCCAGCAGCTTAAGTCGGACAGTGAACACCGGGGAGCTGTTTTTT. This codes for CASSLSRTVNTGELFF.

The chain couples TRBV6-6 to TRBJ1-1; 7 positions match TRBD1. Germline V gene data show CDR1 as MNHNY and CDR2 as SVGAGI (reference sequence). Trimming cost V 6 bases and J 2 bases; bases outside gene matches: 3. CDR3 size: 13 residues. The CDR3 sequence: CASSQGGNTEAFF. CDR3 coding DNA: TGTGCCAGCAGCCAAGGGGGCAACACTGAAGCTTTCTTT.

The chain carries TRBV9 and TRBJ1-1; D is possibly TRBD1 (5 bases). The CDR3 has 14 residues. V lost 2 bases, J lost 9 bases, and 17 bases lay in between. Germline V gene data show CDR1 as SGDLS and CDR2 as YYNGEE. The CDR3 region has the DNA TGTGCCAGCAGCGTGGGGACTCAGGAACCTAAAGCTTTCTTT. This gives the protein CASSVGTQEPKAFF. Full variable domain (remainder filled in from reference TRBV9 and TRBJ1-1): DSGVTQTPKHLITATGQRVTLRCSPRSGDLSVYWYQQSLDQGLQFLIQYYNGEERAKGNILERFSAQQFPDLHSELNLSSLELGDSALYFCASSVGTQEPKAFFGQGTRLTVV.

This chain joins TRBV2 and TRBJ2-5; 8 nucleotides match TRBD2. The junction had 10 bases not matched to a gene; V was cut back by 5 bases and J by 2 bases. This CDR3 is 16 amino acids long. Germline V gene lookup returns CDR1 SNHLY and CDR2 FYNNEI. The CDR3 protein is CASSFGGGRRQETQYF. In DNA form, the CDR3 reads TGTGCCAGCAGTTTTGGCGGGGGGCGAAGACAAGAGACCCAGTACTTC.

CDR3: CASSPREGSSYEQYF. As DNA, the CDR3 is TGCGCCAGCAGCCCCAGAGAAGGGAGCTCCTACGAGCAGTACTTC. The chain has TRBV5-1 and TRBJ2-7; possible D gene TRBD2, 5 bases. The CDR3 runs to 15 residues. Germline lookup yields CDR1 SGHRS and CDR2 YFSETQ. Between the trimmed V and J ends, which lost 4 bases and 0 bases, there was a span of 14 bases.

The chain recombines TRBV11-2 with TRBJ1-1, with a weak D call TRBD1 (6 bases). This CDR3 region has 15 residues. Trimming took 0 bases from V and 6 from J, leaving 14 bases between them. Germline V CDR1 and CDR2: SGHAT, FQNNGV. The CDR3 DNA follows: TGTGCCAGCAGCTTAGATAGGGAACGACAGGCTGAAGCTTTCTTT. Translation gives CASSLDRERQAEAFF.

The chain joins TRBV11-3 to TRBJ2-1; 8 nucleotides agree with TRBD1. Germline CDR1 SGHNT, CDR2 YENEEA. V trimming: 3 bases; J trimming: 8 bases; junction bases outside the gene matches: 3. The CDR3 runs 13 residues. DNA for the CDR3: TGTGCCAGCAGCTTTACACAGGGGGATGAGCAGTTCTTC. This gives the protein CASSFTQGDEQFF.

This chain's CDR3 is CASSLSQTNGGYTF. The CDR3, as DNA: TGTGCCAGCAGTTTAAGCCAGACGAATGGTGGCTACACCTTC. The V call is TRBV28, the J call TRBJ1-2; D gene uncertain. The CDR3 contains 14 residues. The V gene lost 2 bases and the J gene lost 7 bases, with 14 bases spanning the gap. Germline V lookup: CDR1 MDHEN, CDR2 SYDVKM.

The chain carries TRBV18 and TRBJ2-7; D may be TRBD1 (6 bases). With 3 bases removed from V and 3 bases from J, the gap between germline ends came to 15 bases. The CDR3 has 15 amino acids. The germline CDR1 and CDR2 sequences are KGHSH and LQKENI. CDR3 in amino acids: CASSPSRGWIYEQYF. As DNA, the CDR3 is TGTGCCAGCTCACCGTCCAGGGGCTGGATCTACGAGCAGTACTTC.

The chain is built from TRBV18 and TRBJ2-6; weak D call: TRBD1 (6 bases). Looked up from germline, CDR1 is KGHSH and CDR2 is LQKENI. The germline V and J ends were trimmed by 5 bases and 3 bases, with 11 bases remaining between them. This CDR3 is built from 15 residues. The CDR3: CASSYTGSGANVLTF. In DNA form, the CDR3 reads TGTGCCAGCTCATACACAGGGAGTGGGGCCAACGTCCTGACTTTC.

The V call is TRBV11-2, the J call TRBJ2-7; D is uncertain. The CDR3 extends over 11 amino acids. Trimming took 5 bases from V and 2 from J, leaving 4 bases between them. The germline gives CDR1 SGHAT, CDR2 FQNNGV. The CDR3 DNA follows: TGTGCCAGCAGCCCCGCCTACGAGCAGTACTTC. This sequence encodes CASSPAYEQYF.

The chain joins TRBV30 to TRBJ2-7; 7 nucleotides agree with TRBD1. CDR1 and CDR2 (germline): GTSNPN, SVGIG (reference sequence). Trimming removed 4 bases from V and 6 bases from J; junction bases left unmatched: 9. This CDR3 has 13 amino acids. The CDR3 here is CAWNLGQRTEQYF. CDR3 DNA: TGTGCCTGGAATCTGGGACAGAGAACCGAGCAGTACTTC.

The chain links TRBV4-3 to TRBJ1-1; D is unclear. Trimming pared 0 bases from V and 2 bases from J, leaving 10 bases between. In germline, CDR1 is LGHNA, CDR2 YSLEER. The CDR3 loop spans 15 amino acids. CDR3 loop: CASSQDRRENTEAFF. CDR3 sequence (DNA): TGCGCCAGCAGCCAAGATCGGCGGGAAAACACTGAAGCTTTCTTT.

The CDR3 loop reads CASSPMRSGALHTQYF. The CDR3 DNA follows: TGTGCCAGCTCACCTATGAGGAGCGGGGCACTCCATACGCAGTATTTT. V and J are TRBV18 and TRBJ2-3; 7 bases fit TRBD2. The germline gives CDR1 KGHSH, CDR2 LQKENI. Unmatched junction bases numbered 13, after V lost 3 bases and J lost 7 bases. The CDR3 sequence is 16 residues long.

V and J are TRBV27 and TRBJ2-7; TRBD1 matches 11 bases. Losses at the gene ends were 8 bases for V and 4 bases for J; bases not matched to a gene: 7. CDR1 MNHEY and CDR2 SMNVEV come from the germline V gene (reference sequence). The CDR3 is made up of 14 amino acids. For the CDR3, the DNA is TGTGCCAGCGCGCCGGACAGGGGGCAATACGAGCAGTACTTC. Residues: CASAPDRGQYEQYF.

This chain links TRBV5-1 with TRBJ1-5, with a possible D match to TRBD1 (6 bases). CDR1 and CDR2 from the germline V gene are SGHRS and YFSETQ. Deletions cut 5 bases from V and 7 bases from J, with 19 bases between. The CDR3 totals 15 residues. The CDR3 protein is CASSKSRDISQPQHF. The DNA for the CDR3 is TGCGCCAGCAGTAAGTCGAGGGACATATCCCAGCCCCAGCATTTT.

This chain joins TRBV28 and TRBJ2-7; D perhaps matches TRBD1 (7 bases). The CDR3 length is 16 residues. The V end lost 1 base, the J end lost 5 bases, and 18 bases lay between the germline ends. The germline V gene encodes CDR1 MDHEN and CDR2 SYDVKM. The CDR3 nucleotides read TGTGCCAGCAGTTTATCAGCAGGGGGGTATTTCCACGAGCAGTACTTC. Encoded protein: CASSLSAGGYFHEQYF. The variable domain in full, with the rest retrieved from reference TRBV28 and TRBJ2-7, is DVKVTQSSRYLVKRTGEKVFLECVQDMDHENMFWYRQDPGLGLRLIYFSYDVKMKEKGDIPEGYSVSREKKERFSLILESASTNQTSMYLCASSLSAGGYFHEQYFGPGTRLTVT.

This chain connects TRBV9 to TRBJ1-4, with 7 positions matching TRBD1. CDR1 is SGDLS and CDR2 is YYNGEE in the germline V gene. This CDR3 comprises 15 residues. V trimming: 4 bases; J trimming: 5 bases; junction bases outside the gene matches: 8. CDR3 sequence (DNA): TGTGCCAGCAGCCCTAGGACAGGATGGAATGAAAAACTGTTTTTT. Protein: CASSPRTGWNEKLFF.